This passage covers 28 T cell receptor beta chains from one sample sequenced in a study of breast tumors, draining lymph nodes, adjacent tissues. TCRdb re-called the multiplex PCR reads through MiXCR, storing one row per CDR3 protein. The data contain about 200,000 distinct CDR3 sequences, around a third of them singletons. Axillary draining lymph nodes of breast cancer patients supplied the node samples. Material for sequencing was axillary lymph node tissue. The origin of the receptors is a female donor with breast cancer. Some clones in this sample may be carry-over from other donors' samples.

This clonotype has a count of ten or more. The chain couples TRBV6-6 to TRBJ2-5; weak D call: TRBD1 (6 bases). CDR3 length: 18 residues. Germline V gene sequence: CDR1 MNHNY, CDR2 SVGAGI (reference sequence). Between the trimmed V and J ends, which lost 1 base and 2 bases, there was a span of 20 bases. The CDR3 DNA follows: TGTGCCAGCAGTTACTTGAGGTTTGGACAGCGGATTCAAGAGACCCAGTACTTC. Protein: CASSYLRFGQRIQETQYF.

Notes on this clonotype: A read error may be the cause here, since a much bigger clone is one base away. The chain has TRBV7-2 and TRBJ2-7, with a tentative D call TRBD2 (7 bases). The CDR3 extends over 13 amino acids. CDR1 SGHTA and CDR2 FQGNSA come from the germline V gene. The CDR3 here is CANSLGGGGEQYF. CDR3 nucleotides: TGTGCCAACAGCTTAGGGGGGGGGGGCGAGCAGTACTTC.

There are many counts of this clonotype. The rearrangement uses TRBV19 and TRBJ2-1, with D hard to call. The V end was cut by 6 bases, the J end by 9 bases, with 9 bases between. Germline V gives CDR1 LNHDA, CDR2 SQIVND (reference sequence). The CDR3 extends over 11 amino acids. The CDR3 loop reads CASSRYAEQFF. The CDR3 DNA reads TGTGCCAGTAGCCGATACGCTGAGCAGTTCTTC.

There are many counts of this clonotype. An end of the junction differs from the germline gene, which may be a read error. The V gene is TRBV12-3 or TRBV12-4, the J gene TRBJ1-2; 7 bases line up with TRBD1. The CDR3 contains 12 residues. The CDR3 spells CASSLGDRVNLF. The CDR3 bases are TGTGCCAGCAGTTTAGGAGACAGGGTTAACCTCTTC.

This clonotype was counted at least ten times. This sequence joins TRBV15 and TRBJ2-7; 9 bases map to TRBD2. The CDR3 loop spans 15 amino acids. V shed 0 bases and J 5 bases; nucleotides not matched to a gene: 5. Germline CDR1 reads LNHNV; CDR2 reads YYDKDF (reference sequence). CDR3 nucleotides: TGTGCCACCAGCAGAGATCGGCTAGCGGGAAACGAGCAGTACTTC. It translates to CATSRDRLAGNEQYF.

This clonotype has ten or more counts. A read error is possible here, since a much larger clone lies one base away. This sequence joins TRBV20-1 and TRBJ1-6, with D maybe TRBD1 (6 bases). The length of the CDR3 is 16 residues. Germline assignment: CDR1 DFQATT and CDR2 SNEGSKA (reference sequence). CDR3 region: CSAQDSQSSSNSPLHF. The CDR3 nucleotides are TGCAGTGCCCAGGACAGCCAGAGCTCCTCTAATTCACCCCTCCACTTT.

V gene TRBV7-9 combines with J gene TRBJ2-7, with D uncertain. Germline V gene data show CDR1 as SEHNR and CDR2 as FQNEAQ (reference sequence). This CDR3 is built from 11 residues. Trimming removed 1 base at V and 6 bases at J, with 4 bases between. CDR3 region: CASSLVSEQYF. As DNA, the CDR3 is TGTGCCAGCAGCTTAGTTAGCGAGCAGTACTTC.

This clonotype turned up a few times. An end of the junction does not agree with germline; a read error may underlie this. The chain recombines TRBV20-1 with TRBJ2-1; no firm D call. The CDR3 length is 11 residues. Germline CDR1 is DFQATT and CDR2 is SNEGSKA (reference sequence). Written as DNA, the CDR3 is TGCAGTGCTAGAAATGCAATGAGGCAGTCCTTC. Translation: CSARNAMRQSF.

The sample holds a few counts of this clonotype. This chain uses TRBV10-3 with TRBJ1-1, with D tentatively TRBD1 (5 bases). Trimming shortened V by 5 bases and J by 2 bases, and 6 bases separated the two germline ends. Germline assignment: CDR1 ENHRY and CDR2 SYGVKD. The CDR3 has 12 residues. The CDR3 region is CAISRTNTEAFF. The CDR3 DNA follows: TGTGCCATCAGTAGGACAAACACTGAAGCTTTCTTT.

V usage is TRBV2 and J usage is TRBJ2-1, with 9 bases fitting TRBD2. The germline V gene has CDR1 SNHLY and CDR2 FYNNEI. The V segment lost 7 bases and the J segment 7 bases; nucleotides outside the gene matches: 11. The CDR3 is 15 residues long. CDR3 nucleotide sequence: TGTGCCAGCATGGCTGGGCTAGCGGGATATAATGAGCAGTTCTTC. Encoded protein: CASMAGLAGYNEQFF.

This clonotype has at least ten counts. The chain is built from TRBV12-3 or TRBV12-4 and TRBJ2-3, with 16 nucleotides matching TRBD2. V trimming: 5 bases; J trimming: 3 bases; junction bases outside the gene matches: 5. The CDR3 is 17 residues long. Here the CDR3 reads CASSGGLAGGPTDTQYF. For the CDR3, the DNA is TGTGCCAGCAGTGGGGGACTAGCGGGAGGGCCGACAGATACGCAGTATTTT.

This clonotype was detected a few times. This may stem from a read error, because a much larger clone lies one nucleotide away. CDR3 region: CASRDGSSNQPQHF. CDR3 in DNA: TGTGCCAGCAGGGACGGGTCGAGCAATCAGCCCCAGCATTTT. This chain uses TRBV12-3 or TRBV12-4 with TRBJ1-5, with D unclear. V lost 6 bases to trimming and J lost 1 base, with 10 bases between them. The CDR3 runs 14 residues.

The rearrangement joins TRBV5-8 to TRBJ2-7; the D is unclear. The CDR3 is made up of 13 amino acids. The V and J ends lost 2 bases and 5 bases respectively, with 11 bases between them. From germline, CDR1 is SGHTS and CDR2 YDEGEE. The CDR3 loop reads CASSLETTHEQYF. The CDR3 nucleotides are TGTGCCAGCAGCTTAGAAACTACCCACGAGCAGTACTTC.

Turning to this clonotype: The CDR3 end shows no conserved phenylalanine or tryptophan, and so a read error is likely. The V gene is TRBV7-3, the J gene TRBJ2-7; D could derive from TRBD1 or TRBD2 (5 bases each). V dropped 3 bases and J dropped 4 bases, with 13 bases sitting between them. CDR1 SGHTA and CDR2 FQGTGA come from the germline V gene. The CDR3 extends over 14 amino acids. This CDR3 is CASSFTGGWYEQYL. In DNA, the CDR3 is TGTGCCAGCAGCTTTACAGGAGGCTGGTACGAGCAGTACCTC.

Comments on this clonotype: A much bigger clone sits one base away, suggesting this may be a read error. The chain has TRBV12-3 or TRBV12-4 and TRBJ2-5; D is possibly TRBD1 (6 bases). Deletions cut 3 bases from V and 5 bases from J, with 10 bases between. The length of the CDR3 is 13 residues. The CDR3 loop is CASSFTGLETQYF. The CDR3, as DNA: TGTGCCAGCAGTTTCACAGGGTTGGAGACCCAGTACTTC.

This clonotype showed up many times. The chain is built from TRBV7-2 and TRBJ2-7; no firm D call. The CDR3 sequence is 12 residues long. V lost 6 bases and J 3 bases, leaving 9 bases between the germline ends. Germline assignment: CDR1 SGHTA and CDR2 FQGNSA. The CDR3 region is CASSRDNYEQYF. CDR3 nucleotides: TGTGCCAGCAGTCGCGATAACTACGAGCAGTACTTC. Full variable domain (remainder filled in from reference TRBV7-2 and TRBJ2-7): GAGVSQSPSNKVTEKGKDVELRCDPISGHTALYWYRQSLGQGLEFLIYFQGNSAPDKSGLPSDRFSAERTGGSVSTLTIQRTQQEDSAVYLCASSRDNYEQYFGPGTRLTVT.

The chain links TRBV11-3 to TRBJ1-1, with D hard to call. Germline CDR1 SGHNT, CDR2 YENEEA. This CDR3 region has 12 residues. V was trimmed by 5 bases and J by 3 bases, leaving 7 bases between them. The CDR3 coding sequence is TGTGCCAGCAGCCTGACGGACACTGAAGCTTTCTTT. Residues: CASSLTDTEAFF.

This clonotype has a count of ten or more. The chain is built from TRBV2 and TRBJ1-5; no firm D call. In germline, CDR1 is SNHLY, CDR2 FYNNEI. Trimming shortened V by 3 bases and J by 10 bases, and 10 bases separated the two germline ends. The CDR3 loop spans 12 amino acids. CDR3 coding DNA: TGTGCCAGCAGTGAGCGAGCCGGTCCCCAGCATTTT. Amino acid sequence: CASSERAGPQHF.

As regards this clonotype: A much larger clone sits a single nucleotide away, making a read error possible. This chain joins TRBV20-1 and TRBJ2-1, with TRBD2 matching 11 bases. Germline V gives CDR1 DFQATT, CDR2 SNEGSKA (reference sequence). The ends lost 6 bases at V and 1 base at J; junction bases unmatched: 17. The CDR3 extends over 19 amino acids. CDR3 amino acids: CSAAATSGAPGASYNEQFF. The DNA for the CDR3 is TGCAGTGCGGCGGCGACTAGCGGGGCCCCTGGAGCGTCCTACAATGAGCAGTTCTTC.

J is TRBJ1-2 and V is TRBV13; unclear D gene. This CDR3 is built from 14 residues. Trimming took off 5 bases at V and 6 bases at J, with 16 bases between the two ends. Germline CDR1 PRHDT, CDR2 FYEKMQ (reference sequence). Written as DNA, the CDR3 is TGTGCCAGCAGCCCTCGAAGGAGGGTTGATGGCTACACCTTC. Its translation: CASSPRRRVDGYTF.

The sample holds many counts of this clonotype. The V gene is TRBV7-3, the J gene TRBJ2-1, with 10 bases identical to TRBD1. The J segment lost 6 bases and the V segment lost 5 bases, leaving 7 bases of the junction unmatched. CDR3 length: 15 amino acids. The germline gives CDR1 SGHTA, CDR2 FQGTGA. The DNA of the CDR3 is TGTGCCAGCAGCCGCCTCGGACAGGGGGGCAATGAGCAGTTCTTC. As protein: CASSRLGQGGNEQFF.

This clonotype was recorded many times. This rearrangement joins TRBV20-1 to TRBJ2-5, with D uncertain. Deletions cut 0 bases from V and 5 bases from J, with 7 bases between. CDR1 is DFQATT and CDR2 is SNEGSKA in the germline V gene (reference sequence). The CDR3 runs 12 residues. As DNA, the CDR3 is TGCAGTGCTAGAGATCCCAGGGAGACCCAGTACTTC. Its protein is CSARDPRETQYF.

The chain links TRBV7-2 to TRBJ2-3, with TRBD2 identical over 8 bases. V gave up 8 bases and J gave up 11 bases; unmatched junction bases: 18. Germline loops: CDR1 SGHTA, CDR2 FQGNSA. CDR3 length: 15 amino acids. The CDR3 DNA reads TGTGCCAGCGGTCCAAGGACTAGCACCAACAATGAGCAGTATTTT. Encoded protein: CASGPRTSTNNEQYF.

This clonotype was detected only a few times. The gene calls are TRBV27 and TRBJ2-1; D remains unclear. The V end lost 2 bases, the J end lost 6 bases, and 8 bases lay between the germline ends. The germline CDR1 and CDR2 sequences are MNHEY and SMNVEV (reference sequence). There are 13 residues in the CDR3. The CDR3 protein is CASSLLDGNEQFF. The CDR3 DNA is TGTGCCAGCAGTTTACTAGATGGCAATGAGCAGTTCTTC.

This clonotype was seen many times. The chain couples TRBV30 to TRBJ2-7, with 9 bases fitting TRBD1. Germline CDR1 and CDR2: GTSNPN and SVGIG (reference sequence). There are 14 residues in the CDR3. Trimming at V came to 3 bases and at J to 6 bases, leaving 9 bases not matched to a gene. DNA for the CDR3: TGTGCCTGGAGGTGGGGGACAGGGTCACGCGAGCAGTACTTC. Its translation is CAWRWGTGSREQYF.

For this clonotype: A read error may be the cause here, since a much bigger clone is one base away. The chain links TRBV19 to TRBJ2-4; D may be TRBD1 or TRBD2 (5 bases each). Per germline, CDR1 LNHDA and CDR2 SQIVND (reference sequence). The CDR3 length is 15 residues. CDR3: CVSSIGAYGGNIQYF. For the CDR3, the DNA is TGTGTCAGTAGTATCGGTGCGTATGGGGGAAACATTCAGTACTTC. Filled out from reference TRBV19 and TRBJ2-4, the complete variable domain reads DGGITQSPKYLFRKEGQNVTLSCEQNLNHDAMYWYRQDPGQGLRLIYYSQIVNDFQKGDIAEGYSVSREKKESFPLTVTSAQKNPTAFYLCVSSIGAYGGNIQYFGAGTRLSVL.

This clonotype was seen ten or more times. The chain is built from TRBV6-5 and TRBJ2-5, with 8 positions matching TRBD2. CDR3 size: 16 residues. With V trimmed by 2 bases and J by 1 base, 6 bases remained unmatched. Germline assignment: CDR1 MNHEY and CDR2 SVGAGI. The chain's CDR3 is CASSYRVAGLQETQYF. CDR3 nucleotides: TGTGCCAGCAGTTACAGGGTAGCGGGGCTCCAAGAGACCCAGTACTTC.

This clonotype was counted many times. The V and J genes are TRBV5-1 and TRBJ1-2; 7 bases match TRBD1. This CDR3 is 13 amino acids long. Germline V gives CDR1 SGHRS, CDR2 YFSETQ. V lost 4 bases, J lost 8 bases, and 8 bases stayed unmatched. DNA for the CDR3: TGCGCCAGCAGCCCAAACAGGGGTGGAGGCTACACCTTC. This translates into CASSPNRGGGYTF.